This T cell receptor beta chain was observed in a study of OX40 agonist ivuxolimab in advanced cancers. On the study more broadly: Participants averaged roughly 60 years of age (range about 23 to 79) and were approximately 81% male. It was permissible to have had prior anti-PD-1, anti-PD-L1 or anti-CTLA-4 therapy, and around 40% had some.

CDR1 SNHLY and CDR2 FYNNEI come from the germline V gene. The CDR3 totals 17 residues. Trimming took 3 bases from V and 3 from J, leaving 21 bases between them. Study findings and constraints: The study did not work out the antigen specificity of the expanded peripheral T cells. Relative to CD4+, CD8+ T cells held more expanded clones on average.

Assay: immunoSEQ multiplex PCR; the TCRdb copy retains only in-frame clones and omits some. The sample lists tens of thousands of clones, 70% to 90% seen once, with 0.99% in the top ten. Regarding this clone: Its target is not known.

The TCR originated in an adult with an advanced solid tumor such as melanoma, head and neck, liver or kidney cancer. The material sequenced was CD4+ or CD8+ T cells sorted from blood, taken in a trial of the OX40 agonist ivuxolimab. This chain joins TRBV2 and TRBJ2-7, with D perhaps matching TRBD1 (6 bases). This CDR3 is CASSDFGTGPGDYEQYF. CDR3 bases: TGTGCCAGCAGTGACTTCGGGACCGGCCCAGGGGACTACGAGCAGTACTTC.